This passage covers 16 T cell receptor beta chains from one sample sequenced in a study of Ad26.COV2.S vaccination and SARS-CoV-2 variants. Repertoires were generated with immunoSEQ multiplex PCR, while TCRdb's copy carries only in-frame clones and drops some. The data hold 400,000 to 450,000 clones, with around 90% observed a single time. Treatment defined: around 19 received Ad26.COV2.S at low or high dose, single or two shots; about 5 received placebo; per-sample allocation not given. Collection of samples fell on day 63 after the first vaccine or placebo injection. Here the sequenced sample was peripheral blood, taken in a trial of Ad26.COV2.S vaccine versus placebo. The receptors stem from a person aged 18 to 65 who received the Ad26.COV2.S COVID-19 vaccine or a placebo.

The J gene is TRBJ2-1, the V gene TRBV4-3, with D uncertain. Trimming removed 0 bases from V and 4 bases from J, with 10 bases in between. The CDR3 consists of 15 residues. Germline V lookup: CDR1 LGHNA, CDR2 YSLEER. The CDR3 region is CASSQESNRYNEQFF. In DNA, the CDR3 is TGCGCCAGCAGCCAAGAGTCAAACAGATACAATGAGCAGTTCTTC.

The chain has TRBV28 and TRBJ2-2, with D tentatively TRBD1 (6 bases). This CDR3 has 15 amino acids. V was cut by 5 bases and J by 6 bases, with 16 bases left in between. In germline, CDR1 is MDHEN, CDR2 SYDVKM. CDR3 sequence (DNA): TGTGCCAGCAGTCCCCCCGGGGCAGGGGCCGGGGAGCTGTTTTTT. Translated, it gives CASSPPGAGAGELFF.

The V gene is TRBV5-1, the J gene TRBJ2-5; 9 nucleotides match TRBD2. The V segment lost 0 bases and the J segment 0 bases; nucleotides outside the gene matches: 6. Germline CDR1 and CDR2: SGHRS and YFSETQ. This CDR3 contains 17 residues. The CDR3 loop reads CASSLADTSGYQETQYF. The CDR3 DNA reads as TGCGCCAGCAGCTTGGCCGACACTAGCGGGTACCAAGAGACCCAGTACTTC.

Concerning this clone itself: Germline is not matched at one junction end, which may reflect a read error. The chain recombines TRBV15 with TRBJ2-5; TRBD1 agrees at 7 bases. The length of the CDR3 is 15 residues. The germline V gene has CDR1 LNHNV and CDR2 YYDKDF (reference sequence). The CDR3 DNA reads TGTGCCACCAGCGGAGACAGGGCGACTCAAGAGACCCAGTACTTC. Its translation: CATSGDRATQETQYF. Full variable domain (remainder filled in from reference TRBV15 and TRBJ2-5): DAMVIQNPRYQVTQFGKPVTLSCSQTLNHNVMYWYQQKSSQAPKLLFHYYDKDFNNEADTPDNFQSRRPNTSFCFLDIRSPGLGDTAMYLCATSGDRATQETQYFGPGTRLLVL.

J is TRBJ2-3 and V is TRBV7-3; no clear D gene. This CDR3 spans 14 amino acids. Germline V gives CDR1 SGHTA, CDR2 FQGTGA. V was clipped by 5 bases and J by 4 bases, with 13 bases between them. CDR3 in amino acids: CASSRLTSPDTQYF. CDR3 DNA: TGTGCCAGCAGCAGATTGACAAGCCCAGATACGCAGTATTTT.

The rearrangement links TRBV6-5 to TRBJ2-4; D perhaps matches TRBD1 (7 bases). Germline V gene lookup returns CDR1 MNHEY and CDR2 SVGAGI. The length of the CDR3 is 13 residues. Trimming pared 6 bases from V and 6 bases from J, leaving 12 bases between. The CDR3 nucleotides read TGTGCCAGCAGGGAGGGGGCGGGAAACATTCAGTACTTC. It codes for CASREGAGNIQYF.

The chain links TRBV18 to TRBJ1-1; D ambiguous. The CDR3 length is 13 residues. The germline CDR1 and CDR2 sequences are KGHSH and LQKENI. The germline V and J ends were trimmed by 2 bases and 5 bases, with 9 bases remaining between them. CDR3 sequence: CASSPNAATEAFF. The DNA for the CDR3 is TGTGCCAGCTCACCAAACGCGGCAACTGAAGCTTTCTTT. The full variable domain, completed using reference TRBV18 and TRBJ1-1, is NAGVMQNPRHLVRRRGQEARLRCSPMKGHSHVYWYRQLPEEGLKFMVYLQKENIIDESGMPKERFSAEFPKEGPSILRIQQVVRGDSAAYFCASSPNAATEAFFGQGTRLTVV.

The chain links TRBV7-9 to TRBJ1-1; D not certain. The V end lost 5 bases, the J end lost 4 bases, and 17 bases lay between the germline ends. The CDR3 is made up of 15 amino acids. Germline CDR1 SEHNR, CDR2 FQNEAQ (reference sequence). CDR3 region: CASSVTRVTGTEAFF. CDR3 DNA: TGTGCCAGCAGCGTCACGAGGGTGACCGGCACTGAAGCTTTCTTT. Full variable domain (remainder filled in from reference TRBV7-9 and TRBJ1-1): DTGVSQNPRHKITKRGQNVTFRCDPISEHNRLYWYRQTLGQGPEFLTYFQNEAQLEKSRLLSDRFSAERPKGSFSTLEIQRTEQGDSAMYLCASSVTRVTGTEAFFGQGTRLTVV.

The chain couples TRBV11-2 to TRBJ2-7, with 12 bases matching TRBD2. J gave up 2 bases and V 3 bases, and 11 bases lay outside the gene matches. CDR1 is SGHAT and CDR2 is FQNNGV in the germline V gene. The CDR3 consists of 18 residues. CDR3 nucleotide sequence: TGTGCCAGCAGCTTGGATTTTTGGGGACTAGCGGGCACCTACGAGCAGTACTTC. As protein: CASSLDFWGLAGTYEQYF.

This clone appeared once. One end of the junction fails to match germline, which may point to a read error. This chain joins TRBV18 and TRBJ2-3; the D gene is possibly TRBD2 (5 bases). Germline V lookup: CDR1 KGHSH, CDR2 LQKENI. The CDR3 runs 15 residues. The CDR3 sequence is CASSPSAGVGDMQYF. The CDR3 bases are TGTGCCAGCTCACCCTCCGCCGGGGTTGGTGATATGCAGTATTTT.

V is TRBV18 and J is TRBJ1-2; D is unresolved. The CDR3 contains 13 residues. Germline CDR1 reads KGHSH; CDR2 reads LQKENI. V lost 3 bases to trimming and J lost 5 bases, with 10 bases between them. The CDR3 sequence is CASSPIRGYGYTF. The CDR3 coding sequence is TGTGCCAGCTCACCGATTAGAGGTTATGGCTACACCTTC.

The count of this clone is one. This sequence joins TRBV7-9 and TRBJ2-2; 8 bases map to TRBD2. CDR3 length equals 17 residues. J was trimmed by 0 bases and V by 1 base; bases with no gene match: 4. In germline, CDR1 is SEHNR, CDR2 FQNEAQ (reference sequence). The CDR3 reads CASSLGTSRTNTGELFF. The CDR3 DNA is TGTGCCAGCAGCTTAGGGACTAGCCGGACGAACACCGGGGAGCTGTTTTTT.

This chain joins TRBV6-5 and TRBJ1-2; no clear D gene. Deletions cut 2 bases from V and 1 base from J, with 5 bases between. CDR3 length: 13 amino acids. Looked up from germline, CDR1 is MNHEY and CDR2 is SVGAGI. The CDR3 DNA reads as TGTGCCAGCAGTTACAACTATAACTATGGCTACACCTTC. As protein: CASSYNYNYGYTF.

A remark on this clone: The CDR3 end shows no conserved phenylalanine or tryptophan, and so a read error is likely. The DNA is left out, because the CDR3 cannot be placed on it with certainty; the CDR3 is given as TCRdb lists it. V is TRBV19 and J is TRBJ2-7. CDR1 LNHDA and CDR2 SQIVND come from the germline V gene (reference sequence). 10 amino acids form the CDR3, both terminal residues included. The CDR3 is CARNSGTVFC.

The chain recombines TRBV5-1 with TRBJ2-3; D not resolved. There are 15 residues in the CDR3. The V gene lost 4 bases and the J gene lost 1 base, with 13 bases spanning the gap. Germline V lookup: CDR1 SGHRS, CDR2 YFSETQ. CDR3 sequence (DNA): TGCGCCAGCAGCCCCGGGCCCCAGGGCACAGATACGCAGTATTTT. Translation gives CASSPGPQGTDTQYF.

This clone was detected once. CDR3: CASSIDLGTANNEQFF. The CDR3 DNA reads as TGTGCCAGTAGTATAGATCTTGGGACAGCCAACAATGAGCAGTTCTTC. This chain connects TRBV19 to TRBJ2-1; TRBD1 matches 7 bases. V lost 0 bases and J lost 5; bases outside the gene matches: 7. CDR3 length: 16 residues. Germline V lookup: CDR1 LNHDA, CDR2 SQIVND (reference sequence).